This TCR beta chain was captured by sequencing in a study of cytotoxic CD8 clonotypes in ibrutinib-treated CLL. Germline-derived CDR1 and CDR2 are SEHNR and FQNEAQ (reference sequence). V lost 6 bases, J lost 3 bases, and 21 bases lay in between. The CDR3 consists of 16 residues. Findings and caveats of the study: Treatment saw public clonotypes, which were uncommon, either contract or stay stable.

This table comes from immunoSEQ multiplex PCR, and its TCRdb copy is limited to in-frame clones, with some not included. The data hold more than 200,000 clones, with roughly three quarters observed a single time. With respect to this clone: The antigen remains undetermined.

The chain links TRBV7-9 to TRBJ2-7, with D perhaps TRBD1 (5 bases). The receptor's source is a human donor with chronic lymphocytic leukemia. The input for sequencing was PBMCs, taken after 12 months of ibrutinib treatment. The CDR3 nucleotides read TGTGCCAGCAGTCCCCCCCTGGGGCAGGGTGGCTACGAGCAGTACTTC. Amino acids: CASSPPLGQGGYEQYF. The full variable domain, in which reference TRBV7-9 and TRBJ2-7 provide the parts outside the CDR3, is DTGVSQNPRHKITKRGQNVTFRCDPISEHNRLYWYRQTLGQGPEFLTYFQNEAQLEKSRLLSDRFSAERPKGSFSTLEIQRTEQGDSAMYLCASSPPLGQGGYEQYFGPGTRLTVT.